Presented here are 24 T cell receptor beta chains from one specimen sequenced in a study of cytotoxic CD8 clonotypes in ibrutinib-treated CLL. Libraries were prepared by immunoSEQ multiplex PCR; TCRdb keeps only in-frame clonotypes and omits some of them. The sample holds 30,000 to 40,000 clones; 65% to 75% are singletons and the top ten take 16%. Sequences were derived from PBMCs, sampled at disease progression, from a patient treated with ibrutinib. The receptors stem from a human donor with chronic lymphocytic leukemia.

CDR3 DNA: TGTGCCAGCCTTCCAGGGTCCAATCAGCCCCAGCATTTT. Translating it yields CASLPGSNQPQHF. This chain links TRBV6-1 with TRBJ1-5; a possible D gene is TRBD1 (5 bases). The V gene lost 8 bases and the J gene lost 3 bases, with 11 bases spanning the gap. The CDR3 covers 13 residues. Germline V gives CDR1 MNHNS, CDR2 SASEGT.

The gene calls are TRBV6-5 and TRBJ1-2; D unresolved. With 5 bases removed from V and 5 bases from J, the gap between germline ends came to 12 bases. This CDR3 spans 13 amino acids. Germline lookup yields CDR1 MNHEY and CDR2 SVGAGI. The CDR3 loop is CASSRKSLYGYTF. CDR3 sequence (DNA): TGTGCCAGCAGTCGGAAGAGTCTTTATGGCTACACCTTC.

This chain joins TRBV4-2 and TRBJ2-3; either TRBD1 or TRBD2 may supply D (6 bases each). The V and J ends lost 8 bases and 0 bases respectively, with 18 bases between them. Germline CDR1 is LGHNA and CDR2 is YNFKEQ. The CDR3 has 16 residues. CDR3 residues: CASARRGQTSTDTQYF. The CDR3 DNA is TGTGCCAGCGCCCGCCGGGGGCAAACTAGCACAGATACGCAGTATTTT.

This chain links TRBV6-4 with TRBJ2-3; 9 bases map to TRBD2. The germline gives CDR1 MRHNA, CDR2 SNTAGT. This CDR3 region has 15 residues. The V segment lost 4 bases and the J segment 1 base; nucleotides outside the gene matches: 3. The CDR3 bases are TGTGCCAGCAGTGTGGTAGCGGGAGGCACAGATACGCAGTATTTT. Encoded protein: CASSVVAGGTDTQYF.

The CDR3 sequence is CASSQDRAGPAYEQYF. The CDR3 DNA sequence: TGCGCCAGCAGCCAAGATAGGGCAGGACCTGCCTACGAGCAGTACTTC. The chain carries TRBV4-1 and TRBJ2-7; D is undetermined. Germline values: CDR1 MGHRA, CDR2 YSYEKL. The CDR3 sequence is 16 residues long. Trimming took 0 bases from V and 2 from J, leaving 14 bases between them.

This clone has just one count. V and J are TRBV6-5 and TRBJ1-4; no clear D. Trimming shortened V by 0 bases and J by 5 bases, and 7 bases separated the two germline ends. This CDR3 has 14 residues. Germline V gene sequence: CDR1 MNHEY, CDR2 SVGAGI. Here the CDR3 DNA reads TGTGCCAGCAGTTACTCCCGGGTAAATGAAAAACTGTTTTTT. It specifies CASSYSRVNEKLFF.

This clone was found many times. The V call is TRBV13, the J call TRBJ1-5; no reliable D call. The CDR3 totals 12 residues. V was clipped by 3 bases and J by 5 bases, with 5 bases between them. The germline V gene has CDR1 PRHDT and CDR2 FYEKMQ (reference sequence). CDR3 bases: TGTGCCAGCAGCTTTGGAGATCAGCCCCAGCATTTT. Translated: CASSFGDQPQHF.

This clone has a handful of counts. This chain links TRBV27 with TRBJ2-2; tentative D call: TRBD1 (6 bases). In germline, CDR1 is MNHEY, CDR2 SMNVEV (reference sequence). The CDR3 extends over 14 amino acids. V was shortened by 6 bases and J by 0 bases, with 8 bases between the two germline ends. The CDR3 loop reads CASRGQSNTGELFF. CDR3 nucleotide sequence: TGTGCCAGCAGGGGACAATCGAACACCGGGGAGCTGTTTTTT.

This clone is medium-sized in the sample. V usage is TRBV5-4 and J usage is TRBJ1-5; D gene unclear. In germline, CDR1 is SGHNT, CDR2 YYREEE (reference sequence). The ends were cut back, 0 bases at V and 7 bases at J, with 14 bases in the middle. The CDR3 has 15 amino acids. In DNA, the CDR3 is TGTGCCAGCAGCTTGGCCGCGGAGATGCCACAGCCCCAGCATTTT. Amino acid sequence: CASSLAAEMPQPQHF.

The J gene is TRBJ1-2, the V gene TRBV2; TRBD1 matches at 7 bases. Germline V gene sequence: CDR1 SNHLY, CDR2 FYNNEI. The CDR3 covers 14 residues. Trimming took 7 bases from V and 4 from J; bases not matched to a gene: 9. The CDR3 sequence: CASKPDQGGYGYTF. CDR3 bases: TGTGCCAGCAAACCGGACCAGGGGGGCTATGGCTACACCTTC.

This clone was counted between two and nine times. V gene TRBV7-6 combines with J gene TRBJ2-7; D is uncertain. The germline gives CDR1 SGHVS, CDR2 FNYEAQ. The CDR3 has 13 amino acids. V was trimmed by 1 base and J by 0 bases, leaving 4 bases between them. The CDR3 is CASSLGASYEQYF. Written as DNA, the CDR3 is TGTGCCAGCAGCTTAGGGGCCTCCTACGAGCAGTACTTC.

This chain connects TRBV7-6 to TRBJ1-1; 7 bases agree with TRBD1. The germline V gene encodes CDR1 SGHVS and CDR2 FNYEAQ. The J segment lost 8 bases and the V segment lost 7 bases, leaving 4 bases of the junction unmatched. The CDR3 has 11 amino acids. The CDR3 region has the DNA TGTGCCAGCATGACAGGGTCCGAAGCTTTCTTT. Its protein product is CASMTGSEAFF.

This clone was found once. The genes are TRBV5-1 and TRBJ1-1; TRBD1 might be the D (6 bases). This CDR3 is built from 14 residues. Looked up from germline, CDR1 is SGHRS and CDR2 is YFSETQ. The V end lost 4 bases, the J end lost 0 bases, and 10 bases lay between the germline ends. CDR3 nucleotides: TGCGCCAGCAGCAATGGACAGATGAACACTGAAGCTTTCTTT. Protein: CASSNGQMNTEAFF.

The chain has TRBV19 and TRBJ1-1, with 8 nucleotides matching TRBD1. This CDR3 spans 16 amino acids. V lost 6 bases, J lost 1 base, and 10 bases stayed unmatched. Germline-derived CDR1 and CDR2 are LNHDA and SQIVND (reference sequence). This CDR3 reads CASRRGDRGQNTEAFF. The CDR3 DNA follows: TGTGCCAGTAGGCGCGGCGACAGGGGCCAGAACACTGAAGCTTTCTTT.

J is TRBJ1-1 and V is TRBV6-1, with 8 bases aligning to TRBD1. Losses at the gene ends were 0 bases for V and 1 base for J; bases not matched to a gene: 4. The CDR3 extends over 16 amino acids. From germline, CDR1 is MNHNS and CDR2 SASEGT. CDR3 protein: CASSEAPTGENTEAFF. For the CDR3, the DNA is TGTGCCAGCAGTGAAGCTCCGACAGGGGAGAACACTGAAGCTTTCTTT.

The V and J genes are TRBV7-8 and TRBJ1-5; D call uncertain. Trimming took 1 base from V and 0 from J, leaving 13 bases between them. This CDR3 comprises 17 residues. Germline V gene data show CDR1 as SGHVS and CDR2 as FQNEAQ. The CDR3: CASSLGQNIYSNQPQHF. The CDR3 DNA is TGTGCCAGCAGCTTAGGTCAGAATATCTATAGCAATCAGCCCCAGCATTTT.

CDR3 protein: CASSLGTSSNQPQHF. The CDR3 DNA reads TGTGCCAGCAGCTTAGGCACAAGTAGCAATCAGCCCCAGCATTTT. J is TRBJ1-5 and V is TRBV7-6; the D is unclear. The V gene lost 1 base and the J gene lost 0 bases, with 7 bases spanning the gap. The CDR3 extends over 15 amino acids. Germline CDR1 SGHVS, CDR2 FNYEAQ. The full variable domain, rest sourced from reference TRBV7-6 and TRBJ1-5, is GAGVSQSPRYKVTKRGQDVALRCDPISGHVSLYWYRQALGQGPEFLTYFNYEAQQDKSGLPNDRFSAERPEGSISTLTIQRTEQRDSAMYRCASSLGTSSNQPQHFGDGTRLSIL.

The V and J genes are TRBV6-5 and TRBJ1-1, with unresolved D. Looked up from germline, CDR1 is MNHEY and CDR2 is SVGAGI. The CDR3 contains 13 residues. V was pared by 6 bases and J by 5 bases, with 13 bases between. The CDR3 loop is CASSLDGGTEAFF. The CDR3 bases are TGTGCCAGCAGCCTTGATGGAGGGACTGAAGCTTTCTTT.

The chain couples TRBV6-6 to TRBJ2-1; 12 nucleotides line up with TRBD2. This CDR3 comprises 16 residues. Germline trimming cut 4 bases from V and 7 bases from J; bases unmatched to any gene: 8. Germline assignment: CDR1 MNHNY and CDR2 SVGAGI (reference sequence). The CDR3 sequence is CASSSTTSGGGNEQFF. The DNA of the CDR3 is TGTGCCAGCAGTTCCACGACTAGCGGGGGCGGGAATGAGCAGTTCTTC.

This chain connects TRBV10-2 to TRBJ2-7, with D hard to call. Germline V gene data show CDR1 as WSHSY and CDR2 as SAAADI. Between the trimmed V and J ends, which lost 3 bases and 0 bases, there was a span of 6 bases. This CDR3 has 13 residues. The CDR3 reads CASSDGSSYEQYF. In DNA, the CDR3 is TGCGCCAGCAGTGACGGTAGCTCCTACGAGCAGTACTTC.

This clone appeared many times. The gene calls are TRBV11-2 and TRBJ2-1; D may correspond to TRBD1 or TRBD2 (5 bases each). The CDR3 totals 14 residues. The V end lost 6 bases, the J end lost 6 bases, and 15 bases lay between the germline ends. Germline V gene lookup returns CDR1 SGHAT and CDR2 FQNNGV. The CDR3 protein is CASSHSPGRNEQFF. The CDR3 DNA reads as TGTGCCAGCAGTCATAGCCCGGGGCGCAATGAGCAGTTCTTC.

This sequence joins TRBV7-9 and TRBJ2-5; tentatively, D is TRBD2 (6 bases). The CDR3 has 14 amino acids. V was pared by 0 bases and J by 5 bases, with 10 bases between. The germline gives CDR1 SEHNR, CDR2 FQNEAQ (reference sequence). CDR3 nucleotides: TGTGCCAGCAGCTTAGCGCGGGGCTGGGAGACCCAGTACTTC. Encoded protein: CASSLARGWETQYF.

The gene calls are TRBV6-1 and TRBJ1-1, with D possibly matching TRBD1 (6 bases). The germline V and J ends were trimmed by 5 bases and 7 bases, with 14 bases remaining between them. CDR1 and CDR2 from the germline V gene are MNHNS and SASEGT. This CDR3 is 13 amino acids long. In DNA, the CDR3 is TGTGCCAGCAGTTCCGGACAGACCCGTGAAGCTTTCTTT. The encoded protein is CASSSGQTREAFF.

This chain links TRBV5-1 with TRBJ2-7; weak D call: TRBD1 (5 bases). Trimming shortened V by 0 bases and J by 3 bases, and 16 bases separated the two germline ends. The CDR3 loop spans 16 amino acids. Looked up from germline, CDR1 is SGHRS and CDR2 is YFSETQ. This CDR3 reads CASSLGDPQVFYEQYF. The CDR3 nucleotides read TGCGCCAGCAGCTTGGGGGATCCACAGGTTTTCTACGAGCAGTACTTC.